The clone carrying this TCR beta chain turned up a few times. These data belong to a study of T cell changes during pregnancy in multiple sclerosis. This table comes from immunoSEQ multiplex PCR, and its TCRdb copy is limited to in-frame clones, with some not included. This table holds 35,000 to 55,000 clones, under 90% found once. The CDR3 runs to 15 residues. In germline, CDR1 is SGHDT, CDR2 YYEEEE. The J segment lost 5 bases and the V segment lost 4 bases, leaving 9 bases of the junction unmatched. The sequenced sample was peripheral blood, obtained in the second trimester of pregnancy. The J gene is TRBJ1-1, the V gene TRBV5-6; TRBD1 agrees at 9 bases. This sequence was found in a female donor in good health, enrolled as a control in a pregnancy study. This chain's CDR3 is CASSRAQGAGTEAFF. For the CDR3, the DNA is TGTGCCAGCAGCCGAGCACAGGGGGCTGGGACTGAAGCTTTCTTT.